The 32 T cell receptor beta chains presented below share a single source sample, sequenced in a study of beta chain features in type 1 diabetes. All of the isolated RNA was reverse transcribed, so expressed TCRB transcripts were sequenced. The data were produced by immunoSEQ multiplex PCR, yet TCRdb's version contains in-frame clones alone and is incomplete. The sample shows under 400,000 clones, around 20% of them seen only once. Sequenced input: naive CD4+ T cells from blood. Every receptor here comes from a young woman in good health.

The chain links TRBV7-2 to TRBJ2-1, with D perhaps TRBD1 (5 bases). CDR3 length: 14 amino acids. V was clipped by 8 bases and J by 9 bases, with 20 bases between them. Germline V gene data show CDR1 as SGHTA and CDR2 as FQGNSA. The DNA of the CDR3 is TGTGCCAGCGGGGCGGATATCCTGATGGGTGAGCAGTTCTTC. Protein sequence: CASGADILMGEQFF.

The chain combines TRBV6-1 with TRBJ2-4; no clear D. The CDR3 totals 14 residues. V was clipped by 1 base and J by 0 bases, with 4 bases between them. Germline CDR1 is MNHNS and CDR2 is SASEGT. The CDR3 DNA reads as TGTGCCAGCAGTGAAGTCCTAGCCAAAAACATTCAGTACTTC. Residues: CASSEVLAKNIQYF.

V and J are TRBV30 and TRBJ2-5, with 7 bases fitting TRBD1. Germline V gene lookup returns CDR1 GTSNPN and CDR2 SVGIG (reference sequence). The ends lost 6 bases at V and 5 bases at J; junction bases unmatched: 6. The CDR3 is 12 amino acids. Here the CDR3 DNA reads TGTGCCTGTAACAGGGGCGAGGAGACCCAGTACTTC. This translates into CACNRGEETQYF.

The sample holds a few counts of this clone. J is TRBJ2-7 and V is TRBV11-2; a weak D match, TRBD2 (5 bases). V was pared by 5 bases and J by 0 bases, with 14 bases between. Per germline, CDR1 SGHAT and CDR2 FQNNGV. The CDR3 has 15 residues. As DNA, the CDR3 is TGTGCCAGCAGCCCCGGGTTAGGGAGCTCCTACGAGCAGTACTTC. Translation gives CASSPGLGSSYEQYF.

J is TRBJ2-1 and V is TRBV9, with a weak D call TRBD2 (6 bases). V dropped 3 bases and J dropped 3 bases, with 13 bases sitting between them. CDR1 is SGDLS and CDR2 is YYNGEE in the germline V gene. This CDR3 has 15 residues. The CDR3 sequence: CASSESGDFYNEQFF. CDR3 nucleotide sequence: TGTGCCAGCAGCGAGTCGGGGGACTTCTACAATGAGCAGTTCTTC.

The chain employs TRBV25-1 and TRBJ1-1; D might be TRBD1 (5 bases). Germline CDR1 MGHDK, CDR2 SYGVNS. V lost 5 bases to trimming and J lost 3 bases, with 16 bases between them. The CDR3 runs 15 residues. The CDR3 DNA reads TGTGCCAGCAGTCTCCCTGGGGCGGGGGACACTGAAGCTTTCTTT. Amino acids: CASSLPGAGDTEAFF.

The V call is TRBV6-5, the J call TRBJ1-5; 8 bases align to TRBD1. CDR1 is MNHEY and CDR2 is SVGAGI in the germline V gene. The CDR3 covers 15 residues. With 5 bases clipped from V and 6 bases from J, the junction kept 9 bases outside the gene matches. CDR3 bases: TGTGCCAGCAGTCCTTTTACAGGGGGAGGTCAGCCCCAGCATTTT. This encodes CASSPFTGGGQPQHF.

About this clone: At the DNA level, this CDR3 is encoded by other sequences in the same sample as well. The chain joins TRBV4-1 to TRBJ2-2; perhaps TRBD2 as D (5 bases). This CDR3 is 14 amino acids long. Trimming removed 0 bases from V and 4 bases from J, with 6 bases in between. The germline V gene has CDR1 MGHRA and CDR2 YSYEKL. For the CDR3, the DNA is TGCGCCAGCAGCCAAGATCGGGGCACCGGGGAGCTGTTTTTT. Translated, it gives CASSQDRGTGELFF.

The chain couples TRBV7-8 to TRBJ1-2, with D tentatively TRBD1 (5 bases). Between the trimmed V and J ends, which lost 1 base and 1 base, there was a span of 10 bases. The CDR3 is 15 amino acids. The germline V gene has CDR1 SGHVS and CDR2 FQNEAQ. The CDR3 DNA sequence: TGTGCCAGCAGCTTAGGGGGCAGCAATAACTATGGCTACACCTTC. Translated, it gives CASSLGGSNNYGYTF.

This clone was observed a handful of times. V is TRBV2 and J is TRBJ2-5, with a weak D call TRBD2 (5 bases). V dropped 7 bases and J dropped 5 bases, with 14 bases sitting between them. The CDR3 is made up of 13 amino acids. From germline, CDR1 is SNHLY and CDR2 FYNNEI. CDR3 protein: CASNEGESETQYF. CDR3 coding DNA: TGTGCCAGCAACGAGGGAGAGTCCGAGACCCAGTACTTC.

This clone was observed a few times. The chain is built from TRBV5-4 and TRBJ2-1; TRBD2 aligns across 10 bases. Per the germline V gene, CDR1 is SGHNT and CDR2 is YYREEE (reference sequence). The CDR3 spans 15 residues. Unmatched junction bases numbered 5, after V lost 0 bases and J lost 8 bases. CDR3 bases: TGTGCCAGCAGCTTGGGAGGGACTAGCGAAGATGAGCAGTTCTTC. Encoded protein: CASSLGGTSEDEQFF.

The chain has TRBV7-9 and TRBJ2-1; D call uncertain. In germline, CDR1 is SEHNR, CDR2 FQNEAQ (reference sequence). Trimming pared 4 bases from V and 15 bases from J, leaving 4 bases between. The CDR3 has 8 residues. The CDR3 DNA follows: TGTGCCAGCAGCTCCCTGTTCTTC. Its translation: CASSSLFF.

This chain uses TRBV11-2 with TRBJ2-1; TRBD2 matches at 10 bases. V dropped 4 bases and J dropped 1; count of bases not matched to a gene: 7. The CDR3 sequence is 17 residues long. CDR1 is SGHAT and CDR2 is FQNNGV in the germline V gene. The chain's CDR3 is CASSSFLAGVSYNEQFF. The CDR3 DNA sequence: TGTGCCAGCAGCTCTTTTCTAGCGGGAGTTTCCTACAATGAGCAGTTCTTC.

The V gene is TRBV5-6, the J gene TRBJ2-2; perhaps TRBD2 as D (5 bases). The CDR3 totals 13 residues. Germline V gene lookup returns CDR1 SGHDT and CDR2 YYEEEE. Trimming stripped 4 bases from V and 5 bases from J, with 9 bases between. DNA of the CDR3: TGTGCCAGCAGCCACGGACTTACCGGGGAGCTGTTTTTT. Encoded protein: CASSHGLTGELFF.

As regards this clone: Other DNA sequences of this sample code for an identical CDR3. The chain is built from TRBV29-1 and TRBJ1-5; no definite D call. Per the germline V gene, CDR1 is SQVTM and CDR2 is ANQGSEA. CDR3 length: 12 amino acids. V lost 4 bases and J lost 4, with 8 bases in between. CDR3 sequence reads: CSVGGGNQPQHF. Here the CDR3 DNA reads TGCAGCGTTGGAGGTGGGAATCAGCCCCAGCATTTT.

This clone showed up just a few times. The rearrangement joins TRBV4-3 to TRBJ2-3, with TRBD2 identical over 11 bases. This CDR3 contains 20 residues. V dropped 0 bases and J dropped 2; count of bases not matched to a gene: 13. The V gene's germline CDR1 is LGHNA and CDR2 YSLEER. The CDR3 loop is CASSQDRVTSGVVYTDTQYF. CDR3 sequence (DNA): TGCGCCAGCAGCCAAGATAGGGTGACTAGCGGGGTTGTCTACACAGATACGCAGTATTTT.

This clone was picked up one time. This rearrangement joins TRBV7-2 to TRBJ2-5; 16 bases are a match to TRBD2. The germline CDR1 and CDR2 sequences are SGHTA and FQGNSA. The CDR3 contains 16 residues. The ends lost 5 bases at V and 2 bases at J; junction bases unmatched: 2. The CDR3 sequence: CASSQGLAGGQETQYF. The CDR3 nucleotides read TGTGCCAGCAGCCAGGGACTAGCGGGGGGGCAAGAGACCCAGTACTTC.

This clone was counted only a few times. The chain is built from TRBV7-9 and TRBJ2-3, with TRBD1 matching over 7 bases. Germline CDR1 is SEHNR and CDR2 is FQNEAQ (reference sequence). V lost 6 bases and J lost 1; bases outside the gene matches: 7. The CDR3 has 15 residues. The CDR3 region has the DNA TGTGCCAGCAGACCTCCGGGACAGCGCACAGATACGCAGTATTTT. It yields the protein CASRPPGQRTDTQYF.

J is TRBJ2-2 and V is TRBV2, with 10 bases identical to TRBD2. V lost 6 bases and J lost 1; bases outside the gene matches: 8. The CDR3 covers 17 residues. Per the germline V gene, CDR1 is SNHLY and CDR2 is FYNNEI. In nucleotides, the CDR3 is TGTGCCAGCAGGAAAACCGGGACTAGCGTGAACACCGGGGAGCTGTTTTTT. Translated: CASRKTGTSVNTGELFF.

This clone showed up just a few times. The chain carries TRBV2 and TRBJ2-3; no firm D call. Trimming left V 3 bases short and J 6 bases short, with 4 bases between. Germline-derived CDR1 and CDR2 are SNHLY and FYNNEI. The length of the CDR3 is 11 residues. The CDR3 region is CASSDMDTQYF. CDR3 bases: TGTGCCAGCAGTGATATGGATACGCAGTATTTT.

This clone came up a few times. The chain employs TRBV29-1 and TRBJ1-2, with a weak D call TRBD1 (5 bases). The CDR3 is 14 amino acids. Looked up from germline, CDR1 is SQVTM and CDR2 is ANQGSEA. The V and J ends lost 2 bases and 5 bases respectively, with 15 bases between them. The chain's CDR3 is CSVEFVGGGYGYTF. The DNA of the CDR3 is TGCAGCGTTGAATTTGTCGGGGGAGGATATGGCTACACCTTC.

This clone was detected a few times. The chain carries TRBV12-5 and TRBJ2-3; 11 bases align to TRBD2. Germline values: CDR1 LGHNT, CDR2 FRNRAP. The length of the CDR3 is 17 residues. The V gene end was trimmed by 1 base and the J gene end by 6 bases; junction bases not matched to a gene: 9. CDR3 nucleotides: TGTGCTAGTGGTTTGGGACTAACTAGCGGGAGAGATGATACGCAGTATTTT. Encoded protein: CASGLGLTSGRDDTQYF.

This clone was observed a handful of times. This chain uses TRBV11-3 with TRBJ2-1; D not resolved. The CDR3 consists of 11 residues. The ends were cut back, 5 bases at V and 7 bases at J, with 6 bases in the middle. The germline V gene encodes CDR1 SGHNT and CDR2 YENEEA. CDR3 nucleotide sequence: TGTGCCAGCAGCGTTAGTAATGAGCAGTTCTTC. Residues: CASSVSNEQFF.

CDR3 in DNA: TGTGCCAGCAGCGAGGGGACAGGGAAGGGAGAGACCCAGTACTTC. Translated: CASSEGTGKGETQYF. This chain uses TRBV5-5 with TRBJ2-5, with 9 nucleotides matching TRBD1. V lost 4 bases, J lost 4 bases, and 8 bases stayed unmatched. The CDR3 is made up of 15 amino acids. Germline CDR1 and CDR2: SGHKS and YYEKEE (reference sequence).

In this sample, this clone turned up a few times. The chain couples TRBV15 to TRBJ1-4; TRBD1 matches 7 bases. The CDR3 extends over 15 amino acids. Germline-derived CDR1 and CDR2 are LNHNV and YYDKDF (reference sequence). The V gene end was trimmed by 6 bases and the J gene end by 3 bases; junction bases not matched to a gene: 7. Here the CDR3 DNA reads TGTGCCACCAGAGCTCGGACAGGCGCTAATGAAAAACTGTTTTTT. Translating gives CATRARTGANEKLFF.

This clone has only a few counts. The V gene is TRBV4-2, the J gene TRBJ1-1; 11 positions match TRBD1. The CDR3 consists of 15 residues. Germline V lookup: CDR1 LGHNA, CDR2 YNFKEQ. With V trimmed by 2 bases and J by 3 bases, 2 bases remained unmatched. CDR3 in amino acids: CASSQRTGGHTEAFF. The CDR3, as DNA: TGTGCCAGCAGCCAAAGGACAGGGGGCCACACTGAAGCTTTCTTT.

The CDR3 nucleotides are TGCGCCAGCAGCCAAGATTGGGCTCTCACCCCCGATACGCAGTATTTT. Translated: CASSQDWALTPDTQYF. The chain combines TRBV4-3 with TRBJ2-3; D is uncertain. The CDR3 has 16 residues. CDR1 LGHNA and CDR2 YSLEER come from the germline V gene. Between the trimmed V and J ends, which lost 0 bases and 6 bases, there was a span of 16 bases.

This rearrangement joins TRBV5-1 to TRBJ2-6; D is perhaps TRBD1 (7 bases). Germline V lookup: CDR1 SGHRS, CDR2 YFSETQ. The CDR3 is 16 amino acids. CDR3 DNA: TGCGTCAGTCGGAGGGACAGCAACTCTGGGGCCAACGTCCTGACTTTC. As protein: CVSRRDSNSGANVLTF. The full variable domain, completed using reference TRBV5-1 and TRBJ2-6, is KAGVTQTPRYLIKTRGQQVTLSCSPISGHRSVSWYQQTPGQGLQFLFEYFSETQRNKGNFPGRFSGRQFSNSRSEMNVSTLELGDSALYLCVSRRDSNSGANVLTFGAGSRLTVL.

The chain has TRBV29-1 and TRBJ2-1; D may be TRBD2 (6 bases). The CDR3 totals 17 residues. V dropped 4 bases and J dropped 6 bases, with 25 bases sitting between them. Per germline, CDR1 SQVTM and CDR2 ANQGSEA. CDR3 DNA: TGCAGCGTTGTGGGGACTGCCGCGACATCAACAGCCAATGAGCAGTTCTTC. Protein sequence: CSVVGTAATSTANEQFF.

This clone was counted between two and nine times. The chain links TRBV2 to TRBJ2-3; 10 bases line up with TRBD1. The CDR3 covers 16 residues. The junction had 6 bases not matched to a gene; V was cut back by 5 bases and J by 1 base. CDR1 and CDR2 from the germline V gene are SNHLY and FYNNEI. The CDR3: CASSRRGTGGTDTQYF. For the CDR3, the DNA is TGTGCCAGCAGTCGACGCGGGACAGGGGGCACAGATACGCAGTATTTT.

The CDR3 coding sequence is TGTGCCAGCAGTGATCTTGGAAGCAGGGGTGAAGCTTTCTTT. It translates to CASSDLGSRGEAFF. The chain links TRBV2 to TRBJ1-1, with D possibly TRBD1 on 6 matching bases. V was shortened by 3 bases and J by 7 bases, with 15 bases between the two germline ends. Germline V lookup: CDR1 SNHLY, CDR2 FYNNEI. The CDR3 is made up of 14 amino acids. Filled out from reference TRBV2 and TRBJ1-1, the complete variable domain reads EPEVTQTPSHQVTQMGQEVILRCVPISNHLYFYWYRQILGQKVEFLVSFYNNEISEKSEIFDDQFSVERPDGSNFTLKIRSTKLEDSAMYFCASSDLGSRGEAFFGQGTRLTVV.

The V and J genes are TRBV6-5 and TRBJ1-6, with a possible D match to TRBD1 (6 bases). Trimming took 6 bases from V and 4 from J, leaving 13 bases between them. The CDR3 is made up of 15 amino acids. Germline V lookup: CDR1 MNHEY, CDR2 SVGAGI. CDR3 protein: CASRTTQGYNSPLHF. As DNA, the CDR3 is TGTGCCAGCAGAACCACACAGGGATATAATTCACCCCTCCACTTT.